This T cell receptor (beta chain) comes out of a study of blood T cell repertoires in COVID-19. Study in general: PBMCs, B-cell-depleted T cells, or T cells were the source of the cDNA or gDNA that made up the material.

The repertoire was sequenced with immunoSEQ multiplex PCR; TCRdb's copy has only in-frame clones and lacks some. The sample lists 100,000 to 150,000 clones; almost 70% were seen once. The germline V gene has CDR1 MNHEY and CDR2 SVGAGI. This CDR3 has 15 amino acids. Trimming left V 10 bases short and J 0 bases short, with 18 bases between. This TCR derives from a woman between 70 and 85 years old with acute or convalescent COVID-19. Specimen: peripheral blood. V usage is TRBV6-5 and J usage is TRBJ1-2; possibly TRBD1 for D (5 bases). The CDR3 DNA reads as TGTGCCACCAGACCAGGGCCCCCATCTAACTATGGCTACACCTTC. Residues: CATRPGPPSNYGYTF.